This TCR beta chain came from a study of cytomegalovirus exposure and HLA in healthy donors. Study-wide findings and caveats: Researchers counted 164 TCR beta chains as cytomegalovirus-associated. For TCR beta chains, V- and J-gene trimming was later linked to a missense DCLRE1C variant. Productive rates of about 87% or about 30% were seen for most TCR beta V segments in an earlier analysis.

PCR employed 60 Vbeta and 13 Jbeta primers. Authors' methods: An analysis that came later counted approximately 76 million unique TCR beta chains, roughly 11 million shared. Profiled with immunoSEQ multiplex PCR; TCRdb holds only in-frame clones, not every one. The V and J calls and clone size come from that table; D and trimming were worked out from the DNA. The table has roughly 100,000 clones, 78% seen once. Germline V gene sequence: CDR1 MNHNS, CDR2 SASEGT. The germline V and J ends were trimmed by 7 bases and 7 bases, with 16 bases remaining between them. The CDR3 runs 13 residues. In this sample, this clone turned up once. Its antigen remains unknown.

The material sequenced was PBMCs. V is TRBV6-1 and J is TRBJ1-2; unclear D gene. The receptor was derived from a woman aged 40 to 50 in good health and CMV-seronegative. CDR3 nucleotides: TGTGCCAGCATGGGAGAGGGCGGAGGTGGCTACACCTTC. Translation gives CASMGEGGGGYTF.